Below, one T cell receptor (beta chain) is given with its context. Its recognized antigen is unknown. One end of the junction does not line up with germline, which may come from a read error. This sample was included in a study of blood T cells in healthy people across ages (dated by TCRdb to about 2015). At the level of the whole study: In model experiments, template switching captured about one uniquely barcoded TCR beta cDNA molecule for every two T cells. The study measured age-related changes in TCR beta repertoire diversity using deep sequencing normalized with unique cDNA molecular identifiers. The donors were divided into four age groups: young (average about 15 years), middle-aged (over 35), aged (around 67) and long-lived (around 87). The study analyzed two additional independent replicas of 1 million unique cDNA reads from the same blood draw for two donors, one aged 18 to 30 and one aged 80 or older. To avoid experimental bias, donors of different ages were spread randomly across the sequencing lanes. Results the study describes overall, beyond this receptor: Estimates of total diversity based on one million sequenced T cells were regarded as lower bounds and as underestimates. The CMV infection status of donors was not known, potentially confounding age-related changes in expanded clonotypes. Observed TCR beta diversity correlated strongly with the percentage of naive T cells measured by flow cytometry. As age increased, observed TCR beta diversity per million T cells dropped in a roughly linear way, and a significant reduction was already evident by age about 40. Compared with the aged group, the long-lived group had more naive CD4+ T cells, fewer expanded clones and increased TCR diversity, suggesting age selection. Bulk unsorted PBMC profiling prevented conclusive comparison of naive and antigen-experienced compartments.

As encoded in the germline V gene, CDR1 is SGDLS while CDR2 is YYNGEE. Reading from cysteine to phenylalanine, the CDR3 counts 16 amino acids. Only the CDR3 portion is preserved as DNA: 48 bases, with reading frame beginning at the first base. Systemically healthy Caucasian individuals from Russia, 35 to 40 in total and aged roughly 6 to 100 years, were included as donors. Roughly 11 milliliters of peripheral blood were drawn from each donor into EDTA-treated Vacutainer tubes. Ficoll-Paque density-gradient centrifugation was used to isolate PBMCs, with at least 7 million per sample. Total RNA was extracted from PBMCs with Trizol reagent, with at least 5 micrograms obtained per sample. For every donor, an aliquot of PBMCs went through flow cytometry to measure the percentages of naive CD45RAhigh/CD27high T cells. Libraries were built with 5' RACE. Sequencing instrument: Illumina HiSeq 2500. The second PCR ran for about 6 to 12 cycles and used a J-beta primer mix along with a sample-barcoded 5' primer. A unique molecular identifier was introduced onto each TCR beta cDNA molecule by a template-switch 5' adaptor carrying 12 random nucleotides. Each sample yielded at least 2.5 million CDR3-containing paired-end reads. The Mint cDNA synthesis kit, primed by a TRBC-specific oligonucleotide, was used to synthesize first-strand cDNA from all RNA. All cDNA was treated with uracil-DNA glycosylase and then went through a first 18-cycle PCR with the universal primers M1SS and BC2_uni_R. For the original study's pipeline: For normalization, 1 million high-quality reads, each with a distinct molecular identifier, were randomly selected from each sample. Reads sharing molecular identifiers were discarded rather than binned into consensus sequences. MiTCR, run with a Q25 quality threshold and the strictest error-elimination algorithm, handled CDR3 identification, clonotype clustering and error correction. A nonparametric unseen species model using Euler transformation provided a lower-bound estimate of total TCR beta diversity. TCRdb itself trimmed the public reads at Q25 with fastp, ran MiXCR and retained productive beta chains. Rows are combined by CDR3 protein, so each entry shows the most common genes and DNA. What appears here as the V and J calls and clone size reflects TCRdb's work, not the paper's. This sample has over 950,000 distinct CDR3 sequences in its table, and about two fifths of those were observed once. Clones ranked in the top ten supply about an eighth of the sample.

Sequenced: blood. This TCR came from a man in his late teens or twenties in good health. The chain was built from TRBV9 and TRBJ1-6; there is no confident call for the D gene. This receptor has the CDR3 CVSSVASGGGNSPLHF. The nucleotide sequence reads TGTGTCAGCAGCGTAGCTAGCGGCGGAGGAAATTCACCCCTCCACTTT.